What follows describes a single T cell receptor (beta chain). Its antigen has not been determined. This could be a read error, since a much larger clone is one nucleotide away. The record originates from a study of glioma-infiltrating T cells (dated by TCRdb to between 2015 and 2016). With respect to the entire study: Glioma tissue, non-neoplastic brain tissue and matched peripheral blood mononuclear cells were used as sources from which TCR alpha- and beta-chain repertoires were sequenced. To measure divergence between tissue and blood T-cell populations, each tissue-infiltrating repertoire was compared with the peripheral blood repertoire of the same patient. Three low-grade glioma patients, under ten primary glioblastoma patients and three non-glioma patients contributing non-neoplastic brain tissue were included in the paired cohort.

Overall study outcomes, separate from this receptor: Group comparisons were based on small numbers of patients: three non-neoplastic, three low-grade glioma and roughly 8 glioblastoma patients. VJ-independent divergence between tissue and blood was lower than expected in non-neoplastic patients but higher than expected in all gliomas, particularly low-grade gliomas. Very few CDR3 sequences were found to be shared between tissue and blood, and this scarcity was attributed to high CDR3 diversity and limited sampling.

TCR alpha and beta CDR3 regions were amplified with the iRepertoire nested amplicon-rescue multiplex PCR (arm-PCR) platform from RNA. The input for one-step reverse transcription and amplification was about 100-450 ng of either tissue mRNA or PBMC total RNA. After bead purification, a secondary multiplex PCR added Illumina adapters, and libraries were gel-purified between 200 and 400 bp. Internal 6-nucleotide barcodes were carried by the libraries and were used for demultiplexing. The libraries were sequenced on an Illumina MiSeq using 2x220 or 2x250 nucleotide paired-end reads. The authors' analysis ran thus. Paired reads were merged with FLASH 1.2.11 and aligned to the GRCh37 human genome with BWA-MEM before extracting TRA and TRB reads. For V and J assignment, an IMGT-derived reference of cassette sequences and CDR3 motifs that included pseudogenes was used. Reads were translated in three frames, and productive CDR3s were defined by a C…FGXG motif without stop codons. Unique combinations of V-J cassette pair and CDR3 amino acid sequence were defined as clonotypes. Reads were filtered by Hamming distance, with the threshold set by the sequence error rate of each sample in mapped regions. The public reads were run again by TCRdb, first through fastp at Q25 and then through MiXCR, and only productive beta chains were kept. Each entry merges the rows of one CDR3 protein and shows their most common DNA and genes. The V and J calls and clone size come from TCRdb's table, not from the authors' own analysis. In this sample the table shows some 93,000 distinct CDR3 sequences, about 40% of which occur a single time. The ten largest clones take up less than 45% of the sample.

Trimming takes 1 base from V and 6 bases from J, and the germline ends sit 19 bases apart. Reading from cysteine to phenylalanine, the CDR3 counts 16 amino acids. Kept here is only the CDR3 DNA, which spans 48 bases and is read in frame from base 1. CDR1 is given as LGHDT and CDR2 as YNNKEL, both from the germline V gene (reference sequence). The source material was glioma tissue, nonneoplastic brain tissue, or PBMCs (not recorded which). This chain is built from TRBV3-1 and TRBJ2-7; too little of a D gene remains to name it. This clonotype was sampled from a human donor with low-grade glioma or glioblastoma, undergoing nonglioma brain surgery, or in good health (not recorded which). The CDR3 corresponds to CASSQGIQTQIGEQYF. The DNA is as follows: TGTGCCAGCAGCCAAGGGATACAGACCCAAATCGGCGAGCAGTACTTC.